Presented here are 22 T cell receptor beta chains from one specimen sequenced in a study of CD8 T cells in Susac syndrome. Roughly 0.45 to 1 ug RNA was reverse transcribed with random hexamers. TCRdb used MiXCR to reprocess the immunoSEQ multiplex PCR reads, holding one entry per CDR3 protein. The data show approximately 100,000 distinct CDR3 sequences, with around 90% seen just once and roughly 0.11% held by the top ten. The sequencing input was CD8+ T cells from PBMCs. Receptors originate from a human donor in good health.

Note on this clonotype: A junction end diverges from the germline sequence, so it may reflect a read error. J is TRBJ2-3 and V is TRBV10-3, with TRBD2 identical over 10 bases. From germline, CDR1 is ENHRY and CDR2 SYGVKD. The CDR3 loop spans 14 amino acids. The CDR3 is CVISSGGLGDTQYF. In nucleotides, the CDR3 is TGTGTCATCAGTAGCGGGGGGCTGGGAGATACGCAGTATTTT.

The CDR3 DNA is TGTGCCAGCAGCTCCGACTTCGGCTCCTATAATTCACCCCTCCACTTT. The encoded protein is CASSSDFGSYNSPLHF. The chain is built from TRBV7-9 and TRBJ1-6; D is unclear. V was pared by 4 bases and J by 0 bases, with 10 bases between. CDR3 length: 16 residues. Germline CDR1 is SEHNR and CDR2 is FQNEAQ (reference sequence).

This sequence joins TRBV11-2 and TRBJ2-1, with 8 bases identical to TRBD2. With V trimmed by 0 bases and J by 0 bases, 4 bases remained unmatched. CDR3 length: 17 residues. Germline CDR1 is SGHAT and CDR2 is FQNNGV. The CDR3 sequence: CASSLDRGGRSYNEQFF. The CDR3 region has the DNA TGTGCCAGCAGCTTAGATCGGGGGGGCCGCTCCTACAATGAGCAGTTCTTC.

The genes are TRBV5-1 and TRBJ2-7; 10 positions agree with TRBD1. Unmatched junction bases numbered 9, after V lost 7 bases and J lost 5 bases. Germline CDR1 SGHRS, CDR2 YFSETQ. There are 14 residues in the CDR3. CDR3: CASRDRGPFDEQYF. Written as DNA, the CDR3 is TGCGCCAGCCGGGACAGGGGCCCCTTTGACGAGCAGTACTTC.

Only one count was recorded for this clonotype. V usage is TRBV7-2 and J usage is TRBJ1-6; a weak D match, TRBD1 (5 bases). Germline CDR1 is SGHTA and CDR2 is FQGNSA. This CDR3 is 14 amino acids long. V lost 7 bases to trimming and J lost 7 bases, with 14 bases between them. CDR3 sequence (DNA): TGTGCCAGCACTCTGGACACTACCAATTCACCCCTCCACTTT. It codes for CASTLDTTNSPLHF.

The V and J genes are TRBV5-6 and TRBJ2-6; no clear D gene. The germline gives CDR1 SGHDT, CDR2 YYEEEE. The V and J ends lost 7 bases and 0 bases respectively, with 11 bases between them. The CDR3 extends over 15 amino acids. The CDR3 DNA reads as TGTGCCAGCCGCCGAGGTCCCTCTGGGGCCAACGTCCTGACTTTC. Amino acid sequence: CASRRGPSGANVLTF.

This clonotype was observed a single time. CDR3 bases: TGCAGCGGTGAGCGGGCGGGGAATGAGCAGTTCTTC. Translated: CSGERAGNEQFF. The gene calls are TRBV29-1 and TRBJ2-1, with D perhaps matching TRBD2 (6 bases). Trimming removed 7 bases at V and 7 bases at J, with 14 bases between. CDR1 and CDR2 (germline): SQVTM, ANQGSEA. The CDR3 has 12 amino acids.

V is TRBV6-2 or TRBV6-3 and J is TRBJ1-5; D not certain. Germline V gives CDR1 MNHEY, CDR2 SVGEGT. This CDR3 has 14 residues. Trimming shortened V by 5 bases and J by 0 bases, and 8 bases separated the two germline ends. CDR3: CASSHKYSNQPQHF. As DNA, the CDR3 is TGTGCCAGCAGTCACAAGTATAGCAATCAGCCCCAGCATTTT.

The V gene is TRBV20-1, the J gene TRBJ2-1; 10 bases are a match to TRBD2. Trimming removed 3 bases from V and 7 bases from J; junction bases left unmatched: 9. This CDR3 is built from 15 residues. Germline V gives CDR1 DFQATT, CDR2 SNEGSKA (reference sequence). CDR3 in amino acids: CSASSASGRPNEQFF. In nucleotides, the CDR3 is TGCAGTGCTAGTTCGGCTAGCGGGAGACCAAATGAGCAGTTCTTC.

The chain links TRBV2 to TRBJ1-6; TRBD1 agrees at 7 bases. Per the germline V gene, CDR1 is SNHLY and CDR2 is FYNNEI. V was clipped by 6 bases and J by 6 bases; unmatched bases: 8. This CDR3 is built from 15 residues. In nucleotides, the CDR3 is TGTGCCAGCAGATTAACCACAGGGGTTAATTCACCCCTCCACTTT. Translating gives CASRLTTGVNSPLHF.

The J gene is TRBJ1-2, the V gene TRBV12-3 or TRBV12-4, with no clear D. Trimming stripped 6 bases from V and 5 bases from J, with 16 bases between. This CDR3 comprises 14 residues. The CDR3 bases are TGTGCCAGCAGCTCGCGCGGAGGCGGTTATGGCTACACCTTC. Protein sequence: CASSSRGGGYGYTF.

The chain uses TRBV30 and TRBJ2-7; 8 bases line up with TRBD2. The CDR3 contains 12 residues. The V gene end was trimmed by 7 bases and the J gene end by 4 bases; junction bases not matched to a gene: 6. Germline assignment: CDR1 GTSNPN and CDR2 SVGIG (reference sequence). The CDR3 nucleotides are TGTGCCTCCCACCCGGGGGGGTACGAGCAGTACTTC. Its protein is CASHPGGYEQYF. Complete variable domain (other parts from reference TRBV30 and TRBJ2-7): SQTIHQWPATLVQPVGSPLSLECTVEGTSNPNLYWYRQAAGRGLQLLFYSVGIGQISSEVPQNLSASRPQDRQFILSSKKLLLSDSGFYLCASHPGGYEQYFGPGTRLTVT.

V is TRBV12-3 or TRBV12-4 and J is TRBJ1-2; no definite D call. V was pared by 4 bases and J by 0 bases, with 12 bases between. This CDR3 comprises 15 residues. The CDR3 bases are TGTGCCAGCAGTTCCCGGGTATCAGCTAACTATGGCTACACCTTC. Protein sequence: CASSSRVSANYGYTF.

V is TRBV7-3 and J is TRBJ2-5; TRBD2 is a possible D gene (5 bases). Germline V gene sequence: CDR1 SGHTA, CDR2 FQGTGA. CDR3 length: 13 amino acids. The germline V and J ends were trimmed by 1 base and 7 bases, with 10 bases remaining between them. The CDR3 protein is CASSLNSGGTQYF. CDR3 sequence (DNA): TGTGCCAGCAGCTTAAACTCTGGAGGGACCCAGTACTTC.

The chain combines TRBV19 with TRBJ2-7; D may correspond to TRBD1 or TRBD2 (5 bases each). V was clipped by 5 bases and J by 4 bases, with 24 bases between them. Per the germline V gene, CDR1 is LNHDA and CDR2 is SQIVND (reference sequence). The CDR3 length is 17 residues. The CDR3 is CASSLRGAAMGSYEQYF. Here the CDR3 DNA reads TGTGCCAGTAGTCTGCGAGGGGCGGCCATGGGGTCTTACGAGCAGTACTTC.

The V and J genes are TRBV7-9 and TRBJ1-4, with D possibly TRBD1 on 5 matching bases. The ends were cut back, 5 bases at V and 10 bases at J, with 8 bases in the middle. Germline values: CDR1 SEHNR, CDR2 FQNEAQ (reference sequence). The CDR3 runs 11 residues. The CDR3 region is CASSGDRKLFF. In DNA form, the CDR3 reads TGTGCCAGCAGCGGAGACAGAAAACTGTTTTTT.

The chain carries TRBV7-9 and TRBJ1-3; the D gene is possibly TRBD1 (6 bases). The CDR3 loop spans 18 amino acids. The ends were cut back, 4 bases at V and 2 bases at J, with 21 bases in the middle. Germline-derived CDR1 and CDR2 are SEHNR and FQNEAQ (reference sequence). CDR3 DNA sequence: TGTGCCAGCAGCTCTTCCTTTCCGACAGGTGGGCCTGGAAACACCATATATTTT. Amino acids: CASSSSFPTGGPGNTIYF.

The CDR3 here is CASSLVRQGLSGANVLTF. DNA of the CDR3: TGTGCCAGCAGCTTAGTTCGACAGGGTCTCTCTGGGGCCAACGTCCTGACTTTC. The rearrangement joins TRBV11-2 to TRBJ2-6; 7 bases match TRBD1. V was pared by 1 base and J by 0 bases, with 6 bases of the junction left unmatched. The CDR3 spans 18 residues. From germline, CDR1 is SGHAT and CDR2 FQNNGV.

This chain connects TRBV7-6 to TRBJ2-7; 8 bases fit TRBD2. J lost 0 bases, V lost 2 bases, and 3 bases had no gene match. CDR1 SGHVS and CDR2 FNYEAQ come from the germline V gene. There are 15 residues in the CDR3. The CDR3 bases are TGTGCCAGCAGCTTAACTAGCGGAACCTCCTACGAGCAGTACTTC. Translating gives CASSLTSGTSYEQYF.

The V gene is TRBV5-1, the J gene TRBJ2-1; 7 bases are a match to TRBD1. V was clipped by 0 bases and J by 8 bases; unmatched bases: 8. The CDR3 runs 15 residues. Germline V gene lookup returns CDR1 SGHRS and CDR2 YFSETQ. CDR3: CASSLEGAPLDEQFF. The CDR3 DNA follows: TGCGCCAGCAGCTTGGAGGGGGCCCCCTTGGATGAGCAGTTCTTC.

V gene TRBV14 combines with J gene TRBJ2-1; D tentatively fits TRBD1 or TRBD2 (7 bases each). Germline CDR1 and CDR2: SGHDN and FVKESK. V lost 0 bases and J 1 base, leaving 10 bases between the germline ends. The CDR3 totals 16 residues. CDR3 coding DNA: TGTGCCAGCAGCCAAGATCAGGGGGGGTCCTACAATGAGCAGTTCTTC. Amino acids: CASSQDQGGSYNEQFF.

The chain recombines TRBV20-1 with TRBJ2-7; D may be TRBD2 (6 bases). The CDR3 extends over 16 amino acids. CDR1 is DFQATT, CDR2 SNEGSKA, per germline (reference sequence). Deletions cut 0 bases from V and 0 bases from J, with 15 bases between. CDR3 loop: CSARDTGGISSYEQYF. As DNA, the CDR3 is TGCAGTGCTAGAGACACGGGCGGGATTAGCTCCTACGAGCAGTACTTC.